This T cell receptor (beta chain) was sequenced in a study of spatial heterogeneity in lung cancer. Across the whole study: Where available, sequencing covered follow-up PBMC samples, taken at a median of about two years after resection. Overall study findings and caveats: TCRs found ubiquitously expanded in tumor appeared in blood more at resection than at follow-up.

Trimming took 6 bases from V and 6 from J, leaving 17 bases between them. CDR1 and CDR2 (germline): KGHSH, LQKENI. This CDR3 has 14 residues. Each molecule of TCR cDNA was tagged with one unique molecular identifier. TCRdb processed the 5' RACE reads anew with MiXCR; each CDR3 protein has one entry. The table shows roughly 72,000 distinct CDR3 sequences, with roughly 8.9% occurring only once. This clonotype showed up just a few times. The antigen remains unidentified. Time point noted: blood at routine non-recurrence follow-up after resection. TCRs were sequenced from unsorted whole RNA of tumor, nontumor lung or PBMC.

Sample: PBMCs, taken at follow-up. The gene calls are TRBV18 and TRBJ1-1; TRBD1 is a possible D gene (5 bases). This sequence originates from a female donor with early-stage non-small cell lung cancer. CDR3 bases: TGTGCCAGCTCCCCGTCGCGGCAGGGCGCTGAAGCTTTCTTT. This translates into CASSPSRQGAEAFF.